This TCR beta chain stems from a study of blood T cell repertoires in COVID-19. Study information: Specimens from acute and convalescent COVID-19 originated in the United States, Italy and Spain. Sources were T cells, B-cell-depleted T cells, or PBMCs; the material itself was cDNA or gDNA.

Unmatched junction bases numbered 6, after V lost 3 bases and J lost 15 bases. CDR3 size: 13 residues. Germline-derived CDR1 and CDR2 are MNHEY and SMNVEV (reference sequence). Recruited during active infection, patients (from Seattle) were subsequently followed longitudinally. The authors' processing: Reference gene primer amplification gave estimated nucleated cell counts. The protocol was immunoSEQ multiplex PCR, while the TCRdb copy is restricted to in-frame clones and leaves out a portion. Clonal size and the V and J genes are those of that table, whereas D and trimming came from the DNA. The data show a few hundred thousand clones, 80% to 85% seen once.

The chain carries TRBV27 and TRBJ2-1; 12 bases align to TRBD2. Sequenced material: peripheral blood. The clonotype originates from a person between 70 and 80 years old with COVID-19, enrolled during active disease. The DNA of the CDR3 is TGTGCCAGCAGTTTCCGACTAGCGGGAGATTGGTTCTTC. It codes for CASSFRLAGDWFF.